This T cell receptor (beta chain) is from a study of shared clonotypes between healthy human individuals. General study findings and limits: Sorted-subset sequencing was shown by rarefaction to be incomplete despite large depth. Among donors, sharing of clonotypes was expected to be affected by sequencing depth.

CDR3 length equals 18 residues. Sequenced by immunoSEQ multiplex PCR; TCRdb stores in-frame clones only, minus some. The sample lists roughly 2 million clones, approximately 96% occurring once. Concerning this clone: The target antigen is unknown.

This rearrangement joins TRBV21-1 to TRBJ2-3; the D call of TRBD1 is as the table states it, not checked on the DNA. TRBV21-1 is classified as a pseudogene. This TCR derives from a man between 18 and 35 years old in good health. Sequenced: naive CD4+ T cells sorted from blood. The sample's subset: CD45RA+ positively selected. CDR3 loop: CASSRGTCYRFSTDTQYF. The CDR3 DNA follows: TGTGCCAGCAGCCGTGGGACATGCTACCGGTTCAGCACAGATACGCAGTATTTT.